Presented here are 11 T cell receptor beta chains from one specimen sequenced in a study of T cell responses to AZD1222 COVID-19 vaccine. Sequenced by immunoSEQ multiplex PCR; TCRdb stores in-frame clones only, minus some. The sample comprises about 99,000 clones, approximately 90% of which are singletons, and about 17% rests with the top ten. Sequences were derived from peripheral blood, sampled on day 0 of AZD1222 vaccination. All receptors derive from an adult in good health.

For the CDR3, the DNA is TGTGCCAGCAGCTTTACACAGAATGAAAAACTGTTTTTT. Residues: CASSFTQNEKLFF. The chain employs TRBV7-7 and TRBJ1-4; D gene unclear. Between the trimmed V and J ends, which lost 3 bases and 5 bases, there was a span of 7 bases. Per the germline V gene, CDR1 is SSHAT and CDR2 is FNYEAQ (reference sequence). The CDR3 contains 13 residues.

The chain combines TRBV7-9 with TRBJ1-1, with 7 bases identical to TRBD1. The ends lost 4 bases at V and 9 bases at J; junction bases unmatched: 5. From germline, CDR1 is SEHNR and CDR2 FQNEAQ (reference sequence). CDR3 size: 12 residues. The CDR3 loop is CASSSGQAKAFF. In DNA form, the CDR3 reads TGTGCCAGCAGCTCAGGACAGGCCAAAGCTTTCTTT.

V usage is TRBV19 and J usage is TRBJ2-5; 15 nucleotides match TRBD2. With V trimmed by 5 bases and J by 5 bases, 6 bases remained unmatched. The CDR3 is 16 amino acids. Germline CDR1 reads LNHDA; CDR2 reads SQIVND (reference sequence). The CDR3 DNA reads TGTGCCAGTAGTCGGACTAGCGGGGGGGATCACGAGACCCAGTACTTC. Its translation is CASSRTSGGDHETQYF.

The chain couples TRBV3-1 (or the pseudogene TRBV3-2) to TRBJ1-6, with 7 bases that match TRBD1. V trimming: 1 base; J trimming: 5 bases; junction bases outside the gene matches: 11. Per germline, CDR1 LGHDT and CDR2 YNNKEL (reference sequence). This CDR3 contains 18 residues. The CDR3 DNA reads TGTGCCAGCAGCCAAGGGGTACAGGGGTGGTCAGATAATTCACCCCTCCACTTT. Translation: CASSQGVQGWSDNSPLHF.

CDR3 sequence: CASSPHRGGGTEAFF. CDR3 bases: TGTGCCAGCAGCCCACACAGGGGGGGCGGCACTGAAGCTTTCTTT. V gene TRBV7-2 combines with J gene TRBJ1-1; 8 bases fit TRBD1. There are 15 residues in the CDR3. V dropped 5 bases and J dropped 4; count of bases not matched to a gene: 9. CDR1 and CDR2 (germline): SGHTA, FQGNSA. Filled out from reference TRBV7-2 and TRBJ1-1, the complete variable domain reads GAGVSQSPSNKVTEKGKDVELRCDPISGHTALYWYRQSLGQGLEFLIYFQGNSAPDKSGLPSDRFSAERTGGSVSTLTIQRTQQEDSAVYLCASSPHRGGGTEAFFGQGTRLTVV.

The J gene is TRBJ1-4, the V gene TRBV6-5; no firm D call. Germline CDR1 reads MNHEY; CDR2 reads SVGAGI. The CDR3 contains 13 residues. V dropped 5 bases and J dropped 6 bases, with 10 bases sitting between them. DNA for the CDR3: TGTGCCAGCAGTCCCCGTCTTGATGAAAAACTGTTTTTT. It yields the protein CASSPRLDEKLFF.

The chain joins TRBV21-1 to TRBJ2-1; the table assigns TRBD1, which was not confirmed against the DNA. TRBV21-1 is marked as a pseudogene. CDR3 length: 19 residues. The CDR3 DNA is TGTGCCAGCAGCCACCTGGGACAGTCGGGCCCTCTTAACTACAATGAGCAGTTCTTC. It translates to CASSHLGQSGPLNYNEQFF.

The rearrangement links TRBV4-1 to TRBJ2-5; tentatively, D is TRBD1 (5 bases). Looked up from germline, CDR1 is MGHRA and CDR2 is YSYEKL. This CDR3 contains 16 residues. Trimming stripped 0 bases from V and 0 bases from J, with 11 bases between. CDR3 in DNA: TGCGCCAGCAGCCAAGATGGTTCAGGGTACCAAGAGACCCAGTACTTC. Protein: CASSQDGSGYQETQYF.

In the case of this clone: The junction shows a germline mismatch at one end, possibly a read error. The rearrangement links TRBV18 to TRBJ1-1; the D is unclear. The CDR3 covers 13 residues. Germline CDR1 reads KGHSH; CDR2 reads LQKENI. CDR3 DNA: TGTGCCAGCACACCACAAGAGAACACTGAAGCTTTCTTT. This gives the protein CASTPQENTEAFF.

The chain recombines TRBV5-6 with TRBJ2-7, with TRBD1 as a possible D gene (6 bases). Trimming took 2 bases from V and 1 from J, leaving 13 bases between them. The CDR3 length is 15 residues. Germline V gene lookup returns CDR1 SGHDT and CDR2 YYEEEE. CDR3 loop: CASSLTWTASYEQYF. The CDR3 DNA sequence: TGTGCCAGCAGCTTAACATGGACAGCGTCCTACGAGCAGTACTTC. The whole variable domain, filled in from reference TRBV5-6 and TRBJ2-7, reads DAGVTQSPTHLIKTRGQQVTLRCSPKSGHDTVSWYQQALGQGPQFIFQYYEEEERQRGNFPDRFSGHQFPNYSSELNVNALLLGDSALYLCASSLTWTASYEQYFGPGTRLTVT.

The gene calls are TRBV5-1 and TRBJ2-5; maybe TRBD2 (5 bases). V was trimmed by 3 bases and J by 2 bases, leaving 14 bases between them. Germline V gives CDR1 SGHRS, CDR2 YFSETQ. There are 15 residues in the CDR3. DNA for the CDR3: TGCGCCAGCAGCTACACTAGGAATAGACAAGAGACCCAGTACTTC. Its translation is CASSYTRNRQETQYF.